This T cell receptor beta chain stems from a study of OX40 agonist ivuxolimab in advanced cancers. Study summary: Patients were treated with ivuxolimab, an agonistic anti-OX40 (CD134) antibody.

Libraries were prepared by immunoSEQ multiplex PCR; TCRdb keeps only in-frame clonotypes and omits some of them. The table shows tens of thousands of clones, with roughly 90% occurring only once. V shed 0 bases, J shed 5 bases, and the junction held 6 bases outside the gene matches. This CDR3 is 15 amino acids long. Germline V gene sequence: CDR1 SGHTA, CDR2 FQGTGA. This receptor was identified in an adult with an advanced solid tumor such as melanoma, head and neck, liver or kidney cancer. The sequences come from CD4+ or CD8+ T cells sorted from blood, collected in a trial of the OX40 agonist ivuxolimab. This sequence joins TRBV7-3 and TRBJ1-1, with 7 positions matching TRBD1. CDR3 loop: CASSLTDREGTEAFF. CDR3 nucleotide sequence: TGTGCCAGCAGCTTAACCGACAGGGAGGGGACTGAAGCTTTCTTT.